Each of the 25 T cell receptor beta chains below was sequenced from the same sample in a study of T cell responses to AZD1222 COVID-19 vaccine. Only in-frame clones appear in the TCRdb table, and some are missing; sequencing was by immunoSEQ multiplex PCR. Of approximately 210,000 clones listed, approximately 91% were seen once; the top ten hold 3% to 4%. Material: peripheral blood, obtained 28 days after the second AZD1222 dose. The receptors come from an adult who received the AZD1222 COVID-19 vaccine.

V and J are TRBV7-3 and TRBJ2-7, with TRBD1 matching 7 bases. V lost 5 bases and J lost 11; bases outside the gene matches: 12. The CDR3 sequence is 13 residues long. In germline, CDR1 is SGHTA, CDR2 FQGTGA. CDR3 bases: TGTGCCAGCAGCCTCTCGAGACAGGGAGAGAAGTACTTC. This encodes CASSLSRQGEKYF.

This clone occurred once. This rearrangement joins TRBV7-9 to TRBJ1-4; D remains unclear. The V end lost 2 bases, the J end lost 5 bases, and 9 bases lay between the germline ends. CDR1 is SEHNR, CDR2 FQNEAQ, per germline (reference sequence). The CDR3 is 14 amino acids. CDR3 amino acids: CASSLLGRNEKLFF. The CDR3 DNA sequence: TGTGCCAGCAGCTTATTGGGCAGGAATGAAAAACTGTTTTTT.

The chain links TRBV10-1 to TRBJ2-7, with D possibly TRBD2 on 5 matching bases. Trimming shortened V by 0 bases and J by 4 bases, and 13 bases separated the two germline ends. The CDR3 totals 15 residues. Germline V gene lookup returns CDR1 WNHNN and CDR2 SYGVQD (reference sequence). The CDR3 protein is CASSESITPGYEQYF. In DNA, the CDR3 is TGCGCCAGCAGTGAGTCAATAACTCCGGGGTACGAGCAGTACTTC.

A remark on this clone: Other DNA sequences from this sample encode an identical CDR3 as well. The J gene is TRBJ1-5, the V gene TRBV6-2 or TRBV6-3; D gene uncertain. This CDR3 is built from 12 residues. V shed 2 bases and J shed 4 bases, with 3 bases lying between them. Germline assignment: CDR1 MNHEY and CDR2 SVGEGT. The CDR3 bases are TGTGCCAGCAGTTACCAGAATCAGCCCCAGCATTTT. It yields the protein CASSYQNQPQHF.

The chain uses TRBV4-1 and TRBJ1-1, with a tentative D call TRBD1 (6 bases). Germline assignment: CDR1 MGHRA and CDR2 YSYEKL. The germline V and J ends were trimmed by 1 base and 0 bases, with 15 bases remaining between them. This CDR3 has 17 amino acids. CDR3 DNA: TGCGCCAGCAGCCAAGGTCCAGGGACACTCATGAACACTGAAGCTTTCTTT. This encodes CASSQGPGTLMNTEAFF.

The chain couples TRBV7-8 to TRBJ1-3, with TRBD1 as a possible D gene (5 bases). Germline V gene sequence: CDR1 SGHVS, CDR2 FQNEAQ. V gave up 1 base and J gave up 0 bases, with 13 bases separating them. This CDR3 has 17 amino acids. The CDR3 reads CASSLVGVTLSGNTIYF. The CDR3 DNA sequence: TGTGCCAGCAGCTTAGTAGGGGTAACCCTCTCTGGAAACACCATATATTTT.

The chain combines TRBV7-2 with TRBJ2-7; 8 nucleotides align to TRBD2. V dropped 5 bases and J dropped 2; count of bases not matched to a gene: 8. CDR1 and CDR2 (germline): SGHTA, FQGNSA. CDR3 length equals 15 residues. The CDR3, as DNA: TGTGCCAGCAGCCCCGGGAGGGCTTTGGCCTACGAGCAGTACTTC. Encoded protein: CASSPGRALAYEQYF. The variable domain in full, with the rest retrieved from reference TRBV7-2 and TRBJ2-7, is GAGVSQSPSNKVTEKGKDVELRCDPISGHTALYWYRQSLGQGLEFLIYFQGNSAPDKSGLPSDRFSAERTGGSVSTLTIQRTQQEDSAVYLCASSPGRALAYEQYFGPGTRLTVT.

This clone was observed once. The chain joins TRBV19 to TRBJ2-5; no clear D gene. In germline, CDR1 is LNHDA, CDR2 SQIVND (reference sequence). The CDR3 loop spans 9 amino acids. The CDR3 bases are TGTGCGCCATGGGGGACCCAGTACTTC. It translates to CAPWGTQYF. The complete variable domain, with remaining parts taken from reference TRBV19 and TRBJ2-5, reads DGGITQSPKYLFRKEGQNVTLSCEQNLNHDAMYWYRQDPGQGLRLIYYSQIVNDFQKGDIAEGYSVSREKKESFPLTVTSAQKNPTAFYLCAPWGTQYFGPGTRLLVL.

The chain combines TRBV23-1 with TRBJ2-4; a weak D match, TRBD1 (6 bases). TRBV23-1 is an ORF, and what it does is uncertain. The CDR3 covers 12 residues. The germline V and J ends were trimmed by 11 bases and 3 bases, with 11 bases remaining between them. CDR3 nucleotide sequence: TGCGCCCCCAGGGGCAGCAAAAACATTCAGTACTTC. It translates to CAPRGSKNIQYF.

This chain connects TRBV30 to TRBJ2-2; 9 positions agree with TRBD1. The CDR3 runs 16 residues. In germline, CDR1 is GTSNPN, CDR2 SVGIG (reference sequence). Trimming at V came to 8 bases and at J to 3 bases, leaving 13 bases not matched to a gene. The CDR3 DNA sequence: TGTGCCGGGCTTTTCCGGGACAGGGCATACACCGGGGAGCTGTTTTTT. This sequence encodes CAGLFRDRAYTGELFF.

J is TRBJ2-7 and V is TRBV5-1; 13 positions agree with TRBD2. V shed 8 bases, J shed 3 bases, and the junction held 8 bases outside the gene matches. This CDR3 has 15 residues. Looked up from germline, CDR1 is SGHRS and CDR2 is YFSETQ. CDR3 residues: CASRSGTSGNYEQYF. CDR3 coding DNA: TGCGCCAGTAGGTCAGGGACTAGCGGGAACTACGAGCAGTACTTC.

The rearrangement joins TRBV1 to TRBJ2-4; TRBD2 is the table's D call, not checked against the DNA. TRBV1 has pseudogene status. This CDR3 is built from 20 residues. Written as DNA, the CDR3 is TGCACCAGCAGCCAAAGTCGGGAGACTAGCGGGAGGGGGAAGCAAAACATTCAGTACTTC. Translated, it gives CTSSQSRETSGRGKQNIQYF.

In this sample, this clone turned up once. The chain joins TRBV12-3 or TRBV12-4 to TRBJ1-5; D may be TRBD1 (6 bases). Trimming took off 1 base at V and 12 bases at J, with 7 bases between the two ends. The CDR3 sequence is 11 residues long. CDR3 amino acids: CASSLGQVQHF. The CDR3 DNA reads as TGTGCCAGCAGTTTAGGACAGGTCCAGCATTTT.

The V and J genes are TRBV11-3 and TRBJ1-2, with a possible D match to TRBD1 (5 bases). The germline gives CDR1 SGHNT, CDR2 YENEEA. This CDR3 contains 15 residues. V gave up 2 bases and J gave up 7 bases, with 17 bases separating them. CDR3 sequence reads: CASSLPGGSQGGYTF. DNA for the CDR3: TGTGCCAGCAGCTTACCCGGTGGGAGTCAGGGTGGCTACACCTTC.

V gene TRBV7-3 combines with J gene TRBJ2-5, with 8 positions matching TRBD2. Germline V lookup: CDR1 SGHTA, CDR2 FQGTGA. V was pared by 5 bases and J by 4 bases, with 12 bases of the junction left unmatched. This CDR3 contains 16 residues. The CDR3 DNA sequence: TGTGCCAGCAGCGCCCGCCCAGCGGGGGCCCTAGAGACCCAGTACTTC. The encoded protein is CASSARPAGALETQYF.

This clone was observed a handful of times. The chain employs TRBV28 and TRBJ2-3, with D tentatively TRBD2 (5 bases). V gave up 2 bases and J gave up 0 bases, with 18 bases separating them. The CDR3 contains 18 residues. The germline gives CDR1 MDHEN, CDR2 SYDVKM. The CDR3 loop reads CASSLPLAGGLSTDTQYF. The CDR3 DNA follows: TGTGCCAGCAGTTTACCCCTGGCGGGCGGTCTAAGCACAGATACGCAGTATTTT.

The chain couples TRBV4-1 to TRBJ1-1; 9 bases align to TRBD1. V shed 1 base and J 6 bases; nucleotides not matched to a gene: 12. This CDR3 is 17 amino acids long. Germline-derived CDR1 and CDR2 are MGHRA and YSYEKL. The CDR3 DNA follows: TGCGCCAGCAGCCAAGTCCCGGGACAGGGAGACTTGTCTGAAGCTTTCTTT. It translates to CASSQVPGQGDLSEAFF.

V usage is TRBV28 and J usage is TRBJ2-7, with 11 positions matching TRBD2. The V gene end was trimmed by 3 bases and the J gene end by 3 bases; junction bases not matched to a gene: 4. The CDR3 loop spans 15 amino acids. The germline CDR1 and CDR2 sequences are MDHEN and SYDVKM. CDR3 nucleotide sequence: TGTGCCAGCAGTTTTTTAGCGGGAGGGAGCTACGAGCAGTACTTC. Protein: CASSFLAGGSYEQYF.

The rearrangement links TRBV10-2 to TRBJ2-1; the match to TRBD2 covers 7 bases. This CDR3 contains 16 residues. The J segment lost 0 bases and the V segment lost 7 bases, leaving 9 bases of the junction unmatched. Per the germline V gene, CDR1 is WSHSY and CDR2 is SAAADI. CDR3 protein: CASKLLATSSYNEQFF. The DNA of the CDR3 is TGCGCCAGCAAATTACTAGCGACAAGCTCCTACAATGAGCAGTTCTTC.

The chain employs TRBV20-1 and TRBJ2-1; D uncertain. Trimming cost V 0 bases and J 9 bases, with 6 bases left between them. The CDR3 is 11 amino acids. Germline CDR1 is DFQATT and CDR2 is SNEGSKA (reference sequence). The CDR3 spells CSARDTVEQFF. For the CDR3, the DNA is TGCAGTGCTAGAGATACGGTTGAGCAGTTCTTC.

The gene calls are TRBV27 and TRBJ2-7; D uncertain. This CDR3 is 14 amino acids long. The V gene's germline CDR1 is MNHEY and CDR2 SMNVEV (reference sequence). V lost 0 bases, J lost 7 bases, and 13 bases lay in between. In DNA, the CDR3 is TGTGCCAGCAGTTTATCGACGCGTTCACGGGAGCAGTACTTC. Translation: CASSLSTRSREQYF.

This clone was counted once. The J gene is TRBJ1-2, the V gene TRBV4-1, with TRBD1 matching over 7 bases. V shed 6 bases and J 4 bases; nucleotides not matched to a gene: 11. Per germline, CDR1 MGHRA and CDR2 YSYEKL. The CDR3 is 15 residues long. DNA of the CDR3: TGCGCCAGCAGTCACAGGGGAGCTGTGGGCTATGGCTACACCTTC. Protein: CASSHRGAVGYGYTF.

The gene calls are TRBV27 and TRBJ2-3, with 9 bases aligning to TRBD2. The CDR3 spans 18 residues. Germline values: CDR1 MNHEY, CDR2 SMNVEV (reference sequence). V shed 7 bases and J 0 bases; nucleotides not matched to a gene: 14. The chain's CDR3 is CASMGGLAGTTSTDTQYF. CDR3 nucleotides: TGTGCCAGCATGGGGGGGCTAGCGGGGACGACTAGCACAGATACGCAGTATTTT.

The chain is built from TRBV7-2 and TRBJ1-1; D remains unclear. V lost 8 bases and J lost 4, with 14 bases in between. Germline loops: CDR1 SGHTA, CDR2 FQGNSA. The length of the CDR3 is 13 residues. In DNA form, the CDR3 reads TGTGCCAGCGGTCCCCGGCGGGTCACTGAAGCTTTCTTT. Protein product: CASGPRRVTEAFF.

The CDR3 reads CASRGDYNEQFF. Written as DNA, the CDR3 is TGTGCCAGCAGGGGGGACTACAATGAGCAGTTCTTC. The chain joins TRBV5-4 to TRBJ2-1, with D perhaps being TRBD1 or TRBD2 (5 bases each). V lost 5 bases to trimming and J lost 3 bases, with 6 bases between them. Germline CDR1 SGHNT, CDR2 YYREEE (reference sequence). This CDR3 is built from 12 residues.